The clone carrying this T cell receptor beta chain was seen more than once but under ten times. Its antigen is not known. Primers for the PCR totalled 60 Vbeta and 13 Jbeta. Produced via immunoSEQ multiplex PCR; TCRdb's table is partial and in-frame only. The data show approximately 73,000 clones, about two thirds seen once. The entry originates in a study of cytomegalovirus exposure and HLA in healthy donors. At the level of the study: Sequencing of approximately 190 million T cells in an earlier analysis found around 100 million unique TCR beta sequences. Study-wide findings and caveats: Segments of the TCR beta V type were, in most cases, productive about 90% or about 30% of the time in an earlier analysis. Common viral pathogens seemed, in a later analysis, to connect with several of the most significant clusters. A later analysis reportedly identified an Asian-associated ancestry cluster as carrying fewer N-insertions than the roughly 700-donor mean.

CDR1 is MNHEY and CDR2 is SVGAGI in the germline V gene. The CDR3 has 15 amino acids. The V gene lost 5 bases and the J gene lost 3 bases, with 14 bases spanning the gap. The clonotype was recovered from a man under 40 in good health and CMV-seropositive. V gene TRBV6-5 combines with J gene TRBJ2-1; D might be TRBD1 (5 bases). The sequencing input was PBMCs. CDR3 sequence (DNA): TGTGCCAGCAGTCTCGACAGCCCGTTCTACAATGAGCAGTTCTTC. This sequence encodes CASSLDSPFYNEQFF.